This T cell receptor (beta chain) was recovered during a study of blood T cell repertoires in COVID-19. In the study overall: From T cells, B-cell-depleted T cells, or PBMCs came the material, which was cDNA or gDNA.

V gave up 1 base and J gave up 1 base, with 17 bases separating them. The CDR3 covers 18 residues. From germline, CDR1 is KGHSH and CDR2 LQKENI. In the authors' methods: Reference gene primers were amplified, and this amplification served to estimate nucleated cell counts. Sequencing used immunoSEQ multiplex PCR; TCRdb keeps in-frame clones, though not all of them. The DNA was the basis for D and trimming; V, J and clone size are from that table. The data hold about 300,000 clones, with around 90% observed a single time. This clonotype originated in a man aged 18 to 35 who had recovered from COVID-19. Source material: peripheral blood. The genes are TRBV18 and TRBJ1-3; the D gene is possibly TRBD1 (6 bases). CDR3 DNA sequence: TGTGCCAGCTCACCACAGACCATGGACAGCCGATCTGGAAACACCATATATTTT. Translated: CASSPQTMDSRSGNTIYF.